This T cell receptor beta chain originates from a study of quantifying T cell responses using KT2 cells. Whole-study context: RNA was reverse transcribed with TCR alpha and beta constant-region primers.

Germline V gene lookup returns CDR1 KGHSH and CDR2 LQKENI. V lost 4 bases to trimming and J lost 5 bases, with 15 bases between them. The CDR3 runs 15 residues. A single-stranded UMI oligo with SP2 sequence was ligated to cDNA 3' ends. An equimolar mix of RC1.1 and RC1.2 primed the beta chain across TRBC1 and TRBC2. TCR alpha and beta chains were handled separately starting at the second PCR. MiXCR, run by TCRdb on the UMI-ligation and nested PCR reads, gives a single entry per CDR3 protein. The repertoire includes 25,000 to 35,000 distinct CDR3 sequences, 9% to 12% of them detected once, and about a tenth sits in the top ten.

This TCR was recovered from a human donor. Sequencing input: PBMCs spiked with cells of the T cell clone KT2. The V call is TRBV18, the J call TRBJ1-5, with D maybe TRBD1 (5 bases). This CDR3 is CASSRTGTGDQPQHF. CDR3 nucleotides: TGTGCCAGCTCACGTACCGGGACGGGGGATCAGCCCCAGCATTTT.